This T cell receptor (beta chain) stems from a study of T cell changes during pregnancy in multiple sclerosis. The V gene's germline CDR1 is MGHRA and CDR2 YSYEKL. The CDR3 spans 15 residues. V gave up 4 bases and J gave up 4 bases, with 13 bases separating them. Measured with immunoSEQ multiplex PCR; TCRdb has only the in-frame clones, and not every one. The profile covers 65,000 to 90,000 clones, with about 90% appearing a single time and roughly 4% taken by the ten largest. The chain is built from TRBV4-1 and TRBJ2-2; D is perhaps TRBD1 (5 bases). Sequenced here: PBMCs, sampled in the first trimester of pregnancy. The clonotype was recovered from a female donor in good health, serving as a control in a pregnancy study. Some clones in this sample may be carry-over from other donors' samples. CDR3 in DNA: TGCGCCAGCAGCCTCCTCCAGGGCCCCACCGGGGAGCTGTTTTTT. It codes for CASSLLQGPTGELFF.